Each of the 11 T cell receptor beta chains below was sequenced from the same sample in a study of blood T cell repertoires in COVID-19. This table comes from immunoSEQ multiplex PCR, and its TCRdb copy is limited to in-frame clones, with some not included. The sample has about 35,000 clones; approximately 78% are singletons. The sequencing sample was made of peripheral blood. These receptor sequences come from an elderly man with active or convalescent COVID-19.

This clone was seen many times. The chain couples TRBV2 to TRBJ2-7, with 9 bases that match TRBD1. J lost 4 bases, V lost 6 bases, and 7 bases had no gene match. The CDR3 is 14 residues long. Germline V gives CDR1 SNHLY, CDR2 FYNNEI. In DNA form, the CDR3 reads TGTGCCAGCAGGGTATGGGACAGGGTATACGAGCAGTACTTC. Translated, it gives CASRVWDRVYEQYF.

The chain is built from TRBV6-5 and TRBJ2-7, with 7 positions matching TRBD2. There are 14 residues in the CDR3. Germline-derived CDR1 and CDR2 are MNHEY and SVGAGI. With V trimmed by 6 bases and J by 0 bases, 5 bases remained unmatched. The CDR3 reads CASRREDYSYEQYF. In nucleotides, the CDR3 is TGTGCCAGCAGACGGGAGGACTACTCCTACGAGCAGTACTTC.

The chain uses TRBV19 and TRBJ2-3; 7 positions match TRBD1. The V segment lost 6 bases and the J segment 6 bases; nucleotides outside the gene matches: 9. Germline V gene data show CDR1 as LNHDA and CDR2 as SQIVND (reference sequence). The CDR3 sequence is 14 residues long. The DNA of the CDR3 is TGTGCCAGTAGCATACAGGGGATGTTGGATACGCAGTATTTT. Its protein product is CASSIQGMLDTQYF.

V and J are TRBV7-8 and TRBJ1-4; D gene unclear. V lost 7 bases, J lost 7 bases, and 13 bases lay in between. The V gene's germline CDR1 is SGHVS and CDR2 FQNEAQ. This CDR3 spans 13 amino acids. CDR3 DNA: TGTGCCAGCACATCCACAGTCGGTGAAAAACTGTTTTTT. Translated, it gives CASTSTVGEKLFF.

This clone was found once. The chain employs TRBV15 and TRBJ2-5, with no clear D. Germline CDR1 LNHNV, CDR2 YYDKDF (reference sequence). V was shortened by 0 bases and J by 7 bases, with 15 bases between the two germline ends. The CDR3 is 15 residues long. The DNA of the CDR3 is TGTGCCACCAGCAGAGATTCGCGGTTCTCTGGGACCCAGTACTTC. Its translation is CATSRDSRFSGTQYF.

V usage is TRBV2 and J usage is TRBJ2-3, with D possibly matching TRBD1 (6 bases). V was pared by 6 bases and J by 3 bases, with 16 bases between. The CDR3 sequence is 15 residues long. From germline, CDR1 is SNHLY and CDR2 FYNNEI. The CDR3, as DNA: TGTGCCAGCAGCCCCAATTCTCAGGGGACAGATACGCAGTATTTT. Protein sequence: CASSPNSQGTDTQYF.

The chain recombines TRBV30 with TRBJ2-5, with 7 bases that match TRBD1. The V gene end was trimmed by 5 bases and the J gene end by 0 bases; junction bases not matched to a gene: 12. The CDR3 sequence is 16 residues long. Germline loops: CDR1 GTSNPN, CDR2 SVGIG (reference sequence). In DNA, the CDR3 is TGTGCCTGGGTAGGACAGGTTCTTTTTGACCAAGAGACCCAGTACTTC. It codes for CAWVGQVLFDQETQYF.

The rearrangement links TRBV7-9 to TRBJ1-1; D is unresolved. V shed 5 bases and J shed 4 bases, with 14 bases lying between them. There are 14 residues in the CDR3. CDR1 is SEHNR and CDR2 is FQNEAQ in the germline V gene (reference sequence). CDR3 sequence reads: CASSPDGRSTEAFF. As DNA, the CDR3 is TGTGCCAGCAGCCCCGACGGGAGGAGCACTGAAGCTTTCTTT.

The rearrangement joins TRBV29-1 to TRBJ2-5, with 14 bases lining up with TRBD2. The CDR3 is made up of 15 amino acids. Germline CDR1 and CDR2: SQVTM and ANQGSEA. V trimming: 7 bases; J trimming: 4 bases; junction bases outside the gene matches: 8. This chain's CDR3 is CSEGTSGRRGETQYF. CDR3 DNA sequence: TGCAGCGAAGGGACTAGCGGGAGAAGAGGAGAGACCCAGTACTTC.

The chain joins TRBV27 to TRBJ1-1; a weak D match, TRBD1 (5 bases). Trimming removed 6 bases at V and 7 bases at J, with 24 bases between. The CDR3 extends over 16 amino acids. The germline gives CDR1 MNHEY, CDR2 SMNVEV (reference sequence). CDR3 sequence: CASRIRNLGFGGEAFF. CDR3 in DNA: TGTGCCAGCAGGATACGAAACCTTGGGTTCGGGGGTGAAGCTTTCTTT.

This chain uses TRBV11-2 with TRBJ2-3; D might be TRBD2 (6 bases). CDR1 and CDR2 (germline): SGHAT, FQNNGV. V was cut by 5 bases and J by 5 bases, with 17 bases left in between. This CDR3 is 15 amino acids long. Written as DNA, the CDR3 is TGTGCCAGCAGCCGGGCGGGACTGTACAAAGATACGCAGTATTTT. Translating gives CASSRAGLYKDTQYF.